Listed below are T cell receptor beta chains from one sample, sequenced in a study of OX40 agonist ivuxolimab in advanced cancers. Sequencing was performed with immunoSEQ multiplex PCR; in TCRdb, only in-frame clones are kept and a portion is missing. In the table there are about 70,000 clones, about 81% of which are singletons. The input for sequencing was CD4+ or CD8+ T cells sorted from blood, taken in a trial of the OX40 agonist ivuxolimab. Receptors were obtained from an adult with an advanced solid tumor such as melanoma, head and neck, liver or kidney cancer. The CDR3 runs from the conserved cysteine through the conserved F or W. The order of the fields is clone size, D gene, J gene, V gene, CDR3 protein, CDR3 DNA. The D gene is left open where the match is weak. The size field is filled for only some rows; it gives once, few, many or a size class.

clone size: NA
D gene: TRBD2
J gene: TRBJ2-3
V gene: TRBV5-4
CDR3 protein: CASSLGGSGSSLDTQYF
CDR3 DNA: TGTGCCAGCAGCCTGGGGGGGAGCGGGAGCTCATTAGATACGCAGTATTTT

clone size: NA
D gene: TRBD1
J gene: TRBJ1-4
V gene: TRBV27
CDR3 protein: CASSLYDRGGEKLFF
CDR3 DNA: TGTGCCAGCAGTTTATATGACAGGGGAGGGGAAAAACTGTTTTTT

clone size: NA
D gene: NA
J gene: TRBJ2-3
V gene: TRBV5-1
CDR3 protein: CASSLPGHVTDTQYF
CDR3 DNA: TGCGCCAGCAGCTTGCCGGGACATGTAACAGATACGCAGTATTTT

clone size: NA
D gene: TRBD1
J gene: TRBJ1-2
V gene: TRBV27
CDR3 protein: CATRPNRGLIDLYGYTF
CDR3 DNA: TGTGCCACCCGACCGAACAGGGGTTTAATCGACCTCTATGGCTACACCTTC

clone size: few
D gene: NA
J gene: TRBJ1-6
V gene: TRBV28
CDR3 protein: CASSGRGWGSPLHF
CDR3 DNA: TGTGCCAGCAGTGGTAGGGGGTGGGGTTCACCCCTCCACTTT

clone size: NA
D gene: NA
J gene: TRBJ2-3
V gene: TRBV4-3
CDR3 protein: CASSQAAGPTTDTQYF
CDR3 DNA: TGCGCCAGCAGCCAAGCTGCGGGGCCCACCACAGATACGCAGTATTTT

clone size: NA
D gene: TRBD1
J gene: TRBJ2-7
V gene: TRBV7-9
CDR3 protein: CASSLARGQGARDEQYF
CDR3 DNA: TGTGCCAGCAGCTTAGCCCGAGGACAGGGGGCGCGTGACGAGCAGTACTTC

clone size: NA
D gene: TRBD2
J gene: TRBJ2-1
V gene: TRBV5-1
CDR3 protein: CASSSRLAGLYNEQFF
CDR3 DNA: TGCGCCAGCAGCTCACGACTAGCGGGGCTCTACAATGAGCAGTTCTTC

clone size: NA
D gene: NA
J gene: TRBJ2-3
V gene: TRBV2
CDR3 protein: CASSEGGWGRGTDTQYF
CDR3 DNA: TGTGCCAGCAGTGAAGGGGGATGGGGGAGAGGCACAGATACGCAGTATTTT

clone size: NA
D gene: NA
J gene: TRBJ1-2
V gene: TRBV5-1
CDR3 protein: CASSFSPSDGYTF
CDR3 DNA: TGCGCCAGCAGCTTTAGCCCTTCGGATGGCTACACCTTC

clone size: few
D gene: TRBD1
J gene: TRBJ2-1
V gene: TRBV7-8
CDR3 protein: CASSWPGGQGAAEQFF
CDR3 DNA: TGTGCCAGCAGCTGGCCGGGGGGACAGGGGGCCGCTGAGCAGTTCTTC

clone size: NA
D gene: TRBD2
J gene: TRBJ2-1
V gene: TRBV4-3
CDR3 protein: CASSQDLDGTSRLYHEQFF
CDR3 DNA: TGCGCCAGCAGCCAAGATCTCGATGGGACTAGTCGTCTATATCATGAGCAGTTCTTC

clone size: once
D gene: TRBD1
J gene: TRBJ2-7
V gene: TRBV2
CDR3 protein: CASSEQGADEQYF
CDR3 DNA: TGTGCCAGCAGTGAACAGGGGGCAGACGAGCAGTACTTC

clone size: NA
D gene: TRBD2
J gene: TRBJ2-3
V gene: TRBV29-1
CDR3 protein: CSVMRTSGRQDTQYF
CDR3 DNA: TGCAGCGTCATGAGGACTAGCGGGAGACAAGATACGCAGTATTTT

clone size: NA
D gene: NA
J gene: TRBJ2-1
V gene: TRBV29-1
CDR3 protein: CSVLPPTVTQNEQFF
CDR3 DNA: TGCAGCGTCCTTCCCCCCACAGTTACACAGAATGAGCAGTTCTTC

clone size: NA
D gene: NA
J gene: TRBJ2-1
V gene: TRBV12-5
CDR3 protein: CASGLDRGGSFLNNEQFF
CDR3 DNA: TGTGCTAGTGGTTTGGATAGGGGGGGGTCGTTCCTTAACAATGAGCAGTTCTTC

clone size: NA
D gene: NA
J gene: TRBJ1-4
V gene: TRBV30
CDR3 protein: CAWKAGGYNEKLFF
CDR3 DNA: TGTGCCTGGAAGGCGGGGGGTTATAATGAAAAACTGTTTTTT